This paragraph covers one TCR beta chain sequence. Its antigen is not known. The sample comes from a study of radiotherapy plus CTLA-4 blockade in lung cancer. Turning to the study itself: Of all patients, approximately 20% responded objectively and 25% to 35% showed disease control.

Enrolled patients, whose metastatic non-small-cell lung cancer was chemo-refractory, received focal radiation plus CTLA-4 blockade with ipilimumab. Overall study results and limits: The study found tumor-derived TCR clones expanded in blood after radiotherapy plus ipilimumab. Among reported predictors of response, early blood T cell clone dynamics with interferon-beta performed best.

Profiled with immunoSEQ multiplex PCR; TCRdb holds only in-frame clones, not every one. The sample consists of some 50,000 clones, roughly 86% of them appearing once. V was shortened by 4 bases and J by 3 bases, with 6 bases between the two germline ends. Germline-derived CDR1 and CDR2 are SQVTM and ANQGSEA. This CDR3 contains 11 residues. This specimen was peripheral blood, taken from a patient treated with radiotherapy plus ipilimumab. This sequence was found in a human donor with non-small cell lung cancer whose response to radiotherapy plus ipilimumab could not be evaluated. The rearrangement joins TRBV29-1 to TRBJ1-1; D remains ambiguous. The CDR3 DNA reads TGCAGCGTTGTGAGGGACACTGAAGCTTTCTTT. It specifies CSVVRDTEAFF.